This entry lists 31 T cell receptor beta chains sequenced from one sample in a study. Via MiXCR, TCRdb re-called the RT-PCR reads, giving one row per CDR3 protein. Of almost 700,000 distinct CDR3 sequences detected, 14% appear once; the ten largest clones hold roughly 3.9%. Sequencing was performed on memory CD4+ T cells from blood. The receptors originated from a female donor in good health, serving as a healthy control.

This clonotype occurred a few times. The V call is TRBV5-1, the J call TRBJ2-3; 8 bases match TRBD2. Germline CDR1 is SGHRS and CDR2 is YFSETQ. The junction had 5 bases not matched to a gene; V was cut back by 3 bases and J by 2 bases. The CDR3 length is 15 residues. The CDR3 here is CASSSSLADTDTQYF. Written as DNA, the CDR3 is TGCGCCAGCAGCTCGTCACTAGCGGACACAGATACGCAGTATTTT. Drawing the rest from reference TRBV5-1 and TRBJ2-3, the complete variable domain is KAGVTQTPRYLIKTRGQQVTLSCSPISGHRSVSWYQQTPGQGLQFLFEYFSETQRNKGNFPGRFSGRQFSNSRSEMNVSTLELGDSALYLCASSSSLADTDTQYFGPGTRLTVL.

By proportion, this clonotype is medium-sized (0.01 to 0.1%). The rearrangement uses TRBV12-3 or TRBV12-4 and TRBJ2-1; 7 nucleotides agree with TRBD1. This CDR3 contains 16 residues. After removal of 3 bases from V and 7 bases from J, the junction contained 12 bases not matched to a gene. The CDR3 DNA is TGTGCCAGCAGTTTGGACCCCGGACAGGTTTGGAATGAGCAGTTCTTC. Amino acid sequence: CASSLDPGQVWNEQFF.

V gene TRBV6-5 combines with J gene TRBJ2-5; 8 positions agree with TRBD2. V lost 2 bases to trimming and J lost 1 base; unmatched junction nucleotides: 9. Germline V CDR1 and CDR2: MNHEY, SVGAGI. The CDR3 is 17 amino acids. The CDR3 is CASSYAAGRGAQETQYF. CDR3 sequence (DNA): TGTGCCAGCAGTTACGCGGCCGGGAGGGGGGCCCAAGAGACCCAGTACTTC.

The chain couples TRBV20-1 to TRBJ1-2; tentatively, D is TRBD1 (5 bases). This CDR3 region has 13 residues. Trimming stripped 0 bases from V and 6 bases from J, with 11 bases between. From germline, CDR1 is DFQATT and CDR2 SNEGSKA (reference sequence). Written as DNA, the CDR3 is TGCAGTGCTAGAGATGGGACTTTGAATGGCTACACCTTC. Translated: CSARDGTLNGYTF.

This clonotype was seen ten or more times. V usage is TRBV5-1 and J usage is TRBJ1-1; D not resolved. The CDR3 spans 13 residues. CDR1 is SGHRS and CDR2 is YFSETQ in the germline V gene. Trimming left V 8 bases short and J 5 bases short, with 16 bases between. The CDR3 is CASTDGRWTEAFF. The CDR3 bases are TGCGCCAGTACGGACGGGCGATGGACTGAAGCTTTCTTT.

This clonotype showed up many times. This sequence joins TRBV12-3 or TRBV12-4 and TRBJ2-2, with 7 positions matching TRBD2. The CDR3 loop spans 15 amino acids. The V and J ends lost 6 bases and 0 bases, in that order; junction bases with no gene match: 4. The chain's CDR3 is CASSWGGANTGELFF. The CDR3 bases are TGTGCCAGCAGCTGGGGGGGGGCGAACACCGGGGAGCTGTTTTTT.

This clonotype was picked up many times. This sequence joins TRBV12-3 or TRBV12-4 and TRBJ2-5; D call uncertain. V lost 6 bases to trimming and J lost 5 bases, with 7 bases between them. The CDR3 has 11 amino acids. In DNA, the CDR3 is TGTGCCAGCAGGAAGGATGAGACCCAGTACTTC. Its translation is CASRKDETQYF.

This clonotype has at least ten counts. The chain combines TRBV11-2 with TRBJ2-5; no reliable D call. V lost 5 bases and J 4 bases, leaving 11 bases between the germline ends. Germline V lookup: CDR1 SGHAT, CDR2 FQNNGV. CDR3 length: 13 residues. CDR3 bases: TGTGCCAGCAGCCCTGGAGCCGGAGAGACCCAGTACTTC. Its protein is CASSPGAGETQYF.

This chain connects TRBV2 to TRBJ2-7; no clear D gene. Trimming left V 3 bases short and J 0 bases short, with 9 bases between. The CDR3 has 14 residues. The V gene's germline CDR1 is SNHLY and CDR2 FYNNEI. The CDR3 DNA sequence: TGTGCCAGCAGTGAGGGGTTGAACTCCTACGAGCAGTACTTC. As protein: CASSEGLNSYEQYF.

This clonotype has at least ten counts. J is TRBJ2-1 and V is TRBV20-1, with TRBD2 identical over 11 bases. In germline, CDR1 is DFQATT, CDR2 SNEGSKA (reference sequence). Trimming took 6 bases from V and 10 from J; bases not matched to a gene: 11. The CDR3 sequence is 14 residues long. CDR3 bases: TGCAGTGCCCTCGGCCCGGGACTAGCGGAGGAGCAGTTCTTC. The encoded protein is CSALGPGLAEEQFF.

The chain combines TRBV28 with TRBJ1-5; tentative D call: TRBD1 (5 bases). This CDR3 region has 16 residues. V dropped 6 bases and J dropped 6 bases, with 21 bases sitting between them. The V gene's germline CDR1 is MDHEN and CDR2 SYDVKM. The DNA of the CDR3 is TGTGCCAGCAGCCCCGCCGGGGGGGTACTGAGTCAGCCCCAGCATTTT. It is translated as CASSPAGGVLSQPQHF.

The sample holds a few counts of this clonotype. The chain joins TRBV29-1 to TRBJ2-5, with 7 positions matching TRBD1. CDR1 is SQVTM and CDR2 is ANQGSEA in the germline V gene. CDR3 length: 13 residues. The J segment lost 4 bases and the V segment lost 6 bases, leaving 8 bases of the junction unmatched. The CDR3 loop reads CSVGRQGGETQYF. The CDR3 DNA follows: TGCAGCGTGGGTCGACAGGGCGGAGAGACCCAGTACTTC.

This clonotype was seen ten or more times. The V gene is TRBV7-2, the J gene TRBJ2-7; 13 bases are a match to TRBD2. Looked up from germline, CDR1 is SGHTA and CDR2 is FQGNSA. The CDR3 consists of 15 residues. V shed 1 base, J shed 5 bases, and the junction held 2 bases outside the gene matches. CDR3 nucleotides: TGTGCCAGCAGCTTAGGCGGACTAGCGGGGGACGAGCAGTACTTC. It is translated as CASSLGGLAGDEQYF.

This clonotype was recorded a few times. The chain combines TRBV20-1 with TRBJ2-1, with 15 nucleotides matching TRBD2. The length of the CDR3 is 18 residues. Losses at the gene ends were 2 bases for V and 7 bases for J; bases not matched to a gene: 12. Germline-derived CDR1 and CDR2 are DFQATT and SNEGSKA (reference sequence). The CDR3 DNA reads TGCAGTGCTAGACCTGGACTAGCGGGAGGGCCAATTAAGAATGAGCAGTTCTTC. Amino acids: CSARPGLAGGPIKNEQFF.

This clonotype has ten or more counts. The genes are TRBV5-5 and TRBJ1-1; TRBD1 might be the D (5 bases). The V and J ends lost 4 bases and 10 bases respectively, with 8 bases between them. From germline, CDR1 is SGHKS and CDR2 YYEKEE (reference sequence). The CDR3 length is 10 residues. This chain's CDR3 is CASSGAGAFF. For the CDR3, the DNA is TGTGCCAGCAGCGGGGCGGGAGCTTTCTTT.

This clonotype was recorded a few times. This chain connects TRBV20-1 to TRBJ1-4; 9 nucleotides line up with TRBD1. The V segment lost 2 bases and the J segment 5 bases; nucleotides outside the gene matches: 6. CDR1 and CDR2 (germline): DFQATT, SNEGSKA (reference sequence). The CDR3 consists of 15 residues. CDR3 sequence (DNA): TGCAGTGCTAGACCGGGACAGGGCCAGAATGAAAAACTGTTTTTT. As protein: CSARPGQGQNEKLFF.

The genes are TRBV30 and TRBJ1-1; weak D call: TRBD1 (6 bases). CDR3 length: 12 residues. Germline CDR1 and CDR2: GTSNPN and SVGIG (reference sequence). The V end was cut by 4 bases, the J end by 11 bases, with 17 bases between. For the CDR3, the DNA is TGTGCCTGGACCCAGGTCGGAGGGGGGGCTTTCTTT. It is translated as CAWTQVGGGAFF.

The chain uses TRBV20-1 and TRBJ1-2; D not certain. The germline CDR1 and CDR2 sequences are DFQATT and SNEGSKA (reference sequence). CDR3 size: 14 residues. Trimming took 0 bases from V and 2 from J, leaving 10 bases between them. In nucleotides, the CDR3 is TGCAGTGCTAGAGAAGAGACGACGAACTATGGCTACACCTTC. Its protein product is CSAREETTNYGYTF.

The chain employs TRBV12-3 or TRBV12-4 and TRBJ2-6; possibly TRBD1 for D (6 bases). This CDR3 has 14 residues. V was trimmed by 6 bases and J by 1 base, leaving 7 bases between them. The CDR3 bases are TGTGCCAGCAGCACAGGGTCTGGGGCCAACGTCCTGACTTTC. Residues: CASSTGSGANVLTF.

The V and J genes are TRBV24-1 and TRBJ2-5; tentative D call: TRBD2 (5 bases). Germline V gene data show CDR1 as KGHDR and CDR2 as SFDVKD. The CDR3 runs to 15 residues. V lost 1 base and J lost 5, with 13 bases in between. CDR3 protein: CATSDLMGVRETQYF. Written as DNA, the CDR3 is TGTGCCACCAGTGATTTAATGGGAGTAAGGGAGACCCAGTACTTC.

This clonotype came up many times. The V gene is TRBV5-1, the J gene TRBJ1-2; D gene uncertain. The V gene lost 2 bases and the J gene lost 0 bases, with 11 bases spanning the gap. This CDR3 spans 15 amino acids. Germline V gives CDR1 SGHRS, CDR2 YFSETQ. The CDR3 loop reads CASSFNGITNYGYTF. DNA for the CDR3: TGCGCCAGCAGCTTTAACGGGATTACTAACTATGGCTACACCTTC.

This chain links TRBV12-3 or TRBV12-4 with TRBJ1-5; 7 bases match TRBD1. The CDR3 loop spans 16 amino acids. J lost 6 bases, V lost 3 bases, and 11 bases had no gene match. The CDR3 sequence: CASSFRGRPGIQPQHF. CDR3 in DNA: TGTGCCAGCAGTTTTAGGGGGCGCCCGGGGATTCAGCCCCAGCATTTT.

This clonotype was seen more than once but under ten times. The rearrangement joins TRBV2 to TRBJ2-5; perhaps TRBD1 as D (6 bases). Germline CDR1 reads SNHLY; CDR2 reads FYNNEI. The CDR3 consists of 15 residues. V was cut by 3 bases and J by 2 bases, with 13 bases left in between. This CDR3 reads CASSEFQGTQETQYF. The CDR3 DNA sequence: TGTGCCAGCAGTGAGTTCCAGGGGACACAAGAGACCCAGTACTTC.

In its sample, this clonotype was seen a few times. This chain links TRBV12-3 or TRBV12-4 with TRBJ2-5, with no clear D. CDR3 length equals 13 residues. Trimming stripped 4 bases from V and 5 bases from J, with 11 bases between. Written as DNA, the CDR3 is TGTGCCAGCAGTTCCCCAGCCCGGGAGACCCAGTACTTC. Translated: CASSSPARETQYF.

The table lists this clonotype with many counts. The genes are TRBV29-1 and TRBJ2-2; weak D call: TRBD2 (5 bases). Trimming shortened V by 7 bases and J by 1 base, and 10 bases separated the two germline ends. The CDR3 covers 13 residues. The germline V gene has CDR1 SQVTM and CDR2 ANQGSEA. Here the CDR3 reads CSAGLLNTGELFF. As DNA, the CDR3 is TGCAGCGCAGGACTCCTGAACACCGGGGAGCTGTTTTTT.

In its sample, this clonotype was seen a few times. This chain joins TRBV7-8 and TRBJ1-5, with 7 positions matching TRBD1. The CDR3 is made up of 15 amino acids. From germline, CDR1 is SGHVS and CDR2 FQNEAQ. Unmatched junction bases numbered 6, after V lost 3 bases and J lost 4 bases. CDR3 DNA: TGTGCCAGCAGCTTCTCGGGACAGTTTAATCAGCCCCAGCATTTT. Protein: CASSFSGQFNQPQHF.

This chain connects TRBV3-1 to TRBJ1-2, with D possibly matching TRBD1 (6 bases). The V end lost 3 bases, the J end lost 7 bases, and 15 bases lay between the germline ends. The V gene's germline CDR1 is LGHDT and CDR2 YNNKEL (reference sequence). This CDR3 region has 14 residues. The CDR3 nucleotides read TGTGCCAGCAGCCAGGTGACAGGCGTCGGTGGCTACACCTTC. This gives the protein CASSQVTGVGGYTF.

This clonotype was found many times. The rearrangement joins TRBV20-1 to TRBJ2-3, with 10 bases matching TRBD2. The trim removed 6 bases at V and 6 bases at J, leaving 15 bases unmatched. The germline CDR1 and CDR2 sequences are DFQATT and SNEGSKA (reference sequence). CDR3 size: 16 residues. CDR3 protein: CSAQRVAGGPMDTQYF. In DNA form, the CDR3 reads TGCAGTGCACAGAGGGTAGCGGGAGGCCCCATGGATACGCAGTATTTT.

This clonotype has a handful of counts. The chain employs TRBV2 and TRBJ1-1; weak D call: TRBD1 (6 bases). Germline lookup yields CDR1 SNHLY and CDR2 FYNNEI. Trimming took off 4 bases at V and 0 bases at J, with 15 bases between the two ends. The CDR3 spans 16 residues. CDR3 amino acids: CASSARVGGMNTEAFF. The CDR3, as DNA: TGTGCCAGCAGTGCCCGGGTTGGGGGCATGAACACTGAAGCTTTCTTT.

J is TRBJ1-2 and V is TRBV4-2, with TRBD1 matching 8 bases. Per the germline V gene, CDR1 is LGHNA and CDR2 is YNFKEQ. This CDR3 spans 16 amino acids. V was clipped by 0 bases and J by 1 base; unmatched bases: 4. The CDR3 region is CASSQELGQGNYGYTF. CDR3 coding DNA: TGTGCCAGCAGCCAAGAACTAGGACAGGGTAACTATGGCTACACCTTC.

The rearrangement uses TRBV20-1 and TRBJ1-5; 7 nucleotides agree with TRBD1. CDR1 is DFQATT and CDR2 is SNEGSKA in the germline V gene (reference sequence). Germline trimming cut 6 bases from V and 1 base from J; bases unmatched to any gene: 6. The CDR3 has 14 residues. The CDR3 coding sequence is TGCAGTGCGGGAAAGACAGGGAGCAATCAGCCCCAGCATTTT. Protein: CSAGKTGSNQPQHF.